A selection of T cell receptor beta chains follows, all from one sample in a study of T cell changes during pregnancy in multiple sclerosis. TCRdb keeps only in-frame clones here, not all; method: immunoSEQ multiplex PCR. Here the sample spans roughly 48,000 clones, around 94% being singletons. The sequencing here drew on CD4+ T cells from peripheral blood mononuclear cells, taken in the second trimester of pregnancy. The receptor set was obtained from a female donor in good health, enrolled as a control in a pregnancy study. Each CDR3 is given with its conserved first and last residue. The D gene is left open where the match is weak. Clone size is shown for a subset of rows, as once, few, many or a class of expanded clone.

abundance: .; v_gene: TRBV18; d_gene: .; len: 15; j_gene: TRBJ1-1; CDR3nt: TGTGCCAGCTCACTAGAAACAGGAATGAACACTGAAGCTTTCTTT; CDR3aa: CASSLETGMNTEAFF
abundance: .; v_gene: TRBV9; d_gene: .; len: 14; j_gene: TRBJ1-2; CDR3nt: TGTGCCAGCAGCGTATACGGGGGAGGGTATGGCTACACCTTC; CDR3aa: CASSVYGGGYGYTF
abundance: .; v_gene: TRBV7-2; d_gene: .; len: 13; j_gene: TRBJ1-2; CDR3nt: TGTGCCAGCAGCCTCGGGACATTCTATGGCTACACCTTC; CDR3aa: CASSLGTFYGYTF
abundance: .; v_gene: TRBV28; d_gene: .; len: 11; j_gene: TRBJ2-1; CDR3nt: TGTGCCAGCAGTCTATACAATGAGCAGTTCTTC; CDR3aa: CASSLYNEQFF
abundance: few; v_gene: TRBV19; d_gene: .; len: 13; j_gene: TRBJ2-1; CDR3nt: TGTGCCAGTAGTATAGGCAGTCGAGGAGAGCAGTTCTTC; CDR3aa: CASSIGSRGEQFF
abundance: .; v_gene: TRBV2; d_gene: TRBD2; len: 15; j_gene: TRBJ2-4; CDR3nt: TGTGCCAGCAGTGAAGTCGGACTAGCGGGAAACATTCAGTACTTC; CDR3aa: CASSEVGLAGNIQYF
abundance: .; v_gene: TRBV7-2; d_gene: .; len: 19; j_gene: TRBJ1-1; CDR3nt: TGTGCCAGCAGACGGGGGGGGGCAGGGTACCTTTCTATGAACACTGAAGCTTTCTTT; CDR3aa: CASRRGGAGYLSMNTEAFF
abundance: .; v_gene: TRBV10-3; d_gene: TRBD1; len: 14; j_gene: TRBJ1-1; CDR3nt: TGTGCCATCACCCGCGCAGGGGGCCACACTGAAGCTTTCTTT; CDR3aa: CAITRAGGHTEAFF
abundance: .; v_gene: TRBV7-2; d_gene: .; len: 13; j_gene: TRBJ1-4; CDR3nt: TGTGCCAGCACCAGGGTTTTTAATGAAAAACTGTTTTTT; CDR3aa: CASTRVFNEKLFF
abundance: .; v_gene: TRBV7-2; d_gene: .; len: 15; j_gene: TRBJ2-1; CDR3nt: TGTGCCAGCAGCCGCACCGGGCCCGGAGGTGGTGAGCAGTTCTTC; CDR3aa: CASSRTGPGGGEQFF
abundance: .; v_gene: TRBV2; d_gene: TRBD1; len: 15; j_gene: TRBJ1-3; CDR3nt: TGTGCCAGCAGTGAGCGGACAGGGTCTGGAAACACCATATATTTT; CDR3aa: CASSERTGSGNTIYF
abundance: once; v_gene: TRBV28; d_gene: .; len: 14; j_gene: TRBJ1-6; CDR3nt: TGTGCCAGCCTTAGGGGCATTGGTGATTCACCCCTCCACTTT; CDR3aa: CASLRGIGDSPLHF
abundance: .; v_gene: TRBV5-1; d_gene: TRBD2; len: 16; j_gene: TRBJ2-3; CDR3nt: TGCGCCAGCAGCTTGGTGGGACTAGCGGGACTAGATACGCAGTATTTT; CDR3aa: CASSLVGLAGLDTQYF
abundance: .; v_gene: TRBV6-5; d_gene: TRBD1; len: 14; j_gene: TRBJ2-1; CDR3nt: TGTGCCAGCAGCGGCGGGCAGGGGGCCGATGAGCAGTTCTTC; CDR3aa: CASSGGQGADEQFF
abundance: .; v_gene: TRBV6-5; d_gene: .; len: 13; j_gene: TRBJ1-1; CDR3nt: TGTGCCAGCAGTTACCCCGGGGTAACTGAAGCTTTCTTT; CDR3aa: CASSYPGVTEAFF
abundance: .; v_gene: TRBV6-1; d_gene: .; len: 13; j_gene: TRBJ2-5; CDR3nt: TGTGCCAGCAGTGAACAGGTCCAAGAGACCCAGTACTTC; CDR3aa: CASSEQVQETQYF
abundance: .; v_gene: TRBV7-9; d_gene: .; len: 8; j_gene: TRBJ1-1; CDR3nt: TGTGCCAGCAGCCTGGGCTTCTTT; CDR3aa: CASSLGFF
abundance: .; v_gene: TRBV28; d_gene: TRBD1; len: 14; j_gene: TRBJ2-5; CDR3nt: TGTGCCAGCAGGACCGGGACAGCACAAGAGACCCAGTACTTC; CDR3aa: CASRTGTAQETQYF
abundance: .; v_gene: TRBV28; d_gene: TRBD2; len: 17; j_gene: TRBJ2-3; CDR3nt: TGTGCCAGCAGTCCCACTAGCGGGAGGAACCCTTGGGGTACGCAGTATTTT; CDR3aa: CASSPTSGRNPWGTQYF
abundance: .; v_gene: TRBV5-1; d_gene: TRBD1; len: 15; j_gene: TRBJ2-7; CDR3nt: TGCGCCAGCAGCTTCGAGGGGACAGGGCCCTACGAGCAGTACTTC; CDR3aa: CASSFEGTGPYEQYF
abundance: .; v_gene: TRBV10-3; d_gene: .; len: 15; j_gene: TRBJ1-5; CDR3nt: TGTGCCATCAGTGATCGGGAGGGCCAAAATCAGCCCCAGCATTTT; CDR3aa: CAISDREGQNQPQHF
abundance: .; v_gene: TRBV15; d_gene: .; len: 15; j_gene: TRBJ2-7; CDR3nt: TGTGCCACCAGCAGAGATGGGGCAGGGGAGACCGAGCAGTACTTC; CDR3aa: CATSRDGAGETEQYF
abundance: .; v_gene: TRBV5-6; d_gene: .; len: 15; j_gene: TRBJ1-6; CDR3nt: TGTGCCAGCAGCCCAGACGGAGCCTATAATTCACCCCTCCACTTT; CDR3aa: CASSPDGAYNSPLHF
abundance: .; v_gene: TRBV28; d_gene: .; len: 15; j_gene: TRBJ2-3; CDR3nt: TGTGCCAGCAGCCCCGGTGGACAGTACACAGATACGCAGTATTTT; CDR3aa: CASSPGGQYTDTQYF
abundance: .; v_gene: TRBV30; d_gene: .; len: 12; j_gene: TRBJ1-1; CDR3nt: TGTGCCTGGAGTAGGAGTCAAACTGAAGCTTTCTTT; CDR3aa: CAWSRSQTEAFF
abundance: .; v_gene: TRBV2; d_gene: TRBD1; len: 15; j_gene: TRBJ1-4; CDR3nt: TGTGCCAGCAGTTCGCCGGGACAGGGTAATGAAAAACTGTTTTTT; CDR3aa: CASSSPGQGNEKLFF
abundance: .; v_gene: TRBV5-5; d_gene: .; len: 15; j_gene: TRBJ2-3; CDR3nt: TGTGCCAGCAGCTTCGAGCGGCCCAAGGCAGATACGCAGTATTTT; CDR3aa: CASSFERPKADTQYF
abundance: .; v_gene: TRBV29-1; d_gene: TRBD2; len: 13; j_gene: TRBJ2-7; CDR3nt: TGCAGCGCGGGGGGACCTCGTAGTGAGGAGCAGTACTTC; CDR3aa: CSAGGPRSEEQYF
abundance: .; v_gene: TRBV28; d_gene: .; len: 11; j_gene: TRBJ1-1; CDR3nt: TGTGCCAGCAGTTTGCAGGGCGAAGCTTTCTTT; CDR3aa: CASSLQGEAFF
abundance: .; v_gene: TRBV15; d_gene: .; len: 15; j_gene: TRBJ2-1; CDR3nt: TGTGCCACCAGCAGGTCCGGACAGACCTACAATGAGCAGTTCTTC; CDR3aa: CATSRSGQTYNEQFF
abundance: .; v_gene: TRBV7-3; d_gene: .; len: 13; j_gene: TRBJ2-1; CDR3nt: TGTGCCAGCAGCTTGGGGCATTCTAATGAGCAGTTCTTC; CDR3aa: CASSLGHSNEQFF
abundance: once; v_gene: TRBV4-2; d_gene: TRBD2; len: 15; j_gene: TRBJ2-7; CDR3nt: TGTGCCAGCAGCTTACCCGGGACTAGCGGTTACGAGCAGTACTTC; CDR3aa: CASSLPGTSGYEQYF
abundance: .; v_gene: TRBV10-3; d_gene: .; len: 16; j_gene: TRBJ2-7; CDR3nt: TGTGCCATCAGTGAGCATCGGGGGGCCGCCTCTGTGGGGCAGTACTTC; CDR3aa: CAISEHRGAASVGQYF
abundance: .; v_gene: TRBV7-2; d_gene: .; len: 14; j_gene: TRBJ1-1; CDR3nt: TGTGCCAGCAGCTTAGCGGGCACCAACACTGAAGCTTTCTTT; CDR3aa: CASSLAGTNTEAFF
abundance: .; v_gene: TRBV29-1; d_gene: TRBD2; len: 13; j_gene: TRBJ2-5; CDR3nt: TGCAGCGCCAAACCGGGGGGAGGTGAGACCCAGTACTTC; CDR3aa: CSAKPGGGETQYF
abundance: .; v_gene: TRBV6-1; d_gene: TRBD2; len: 15; j_gene: TRBJ2-1; CDR3nt: TGTGCCAGCAGTGAGCTAGCGGGAGGTCCCAATGAGCAGTTCTTC; CDR3aa: CASSELAGGPNEQFF
abundance: .; v_gene: TRBV11-2; d_gene: .; len: 16; j_gene: TRBJ2-7; CDR3nt: TGTGCCAGCAGCTTACGAGGGGCTAGCGTCCATGGCGAGCAGTACTTC; CDR3aa: CASSLRGASVHGEQYF
abundance: .; v_gene: TRBV28; d_gene: TRBD1; len: 13; j_gene: TRBJ1-2; CDR3nt: TGTGCCAGCAGTTTCTTGGACAGGGATGGCTACACCTTC; CDR3aa: CASSFLDRDGYTF
abundance: .; v_gene: TRBV18; d_gene: .; len: 13; j_gene: TRBJ1-1; CDR3nt: TGTGCCAGCTCACCAAACCGTGACAGTGAAGCTTTCTTT; CDR3aa: CASSPNRDSEAFF
abundance: .; v_gene: TRBV2; d_gene: .; len: 16; j_gene: TRBJ2-1; CDR3nt: TGTGCCAGCAGAGCCCCCGGGACAAAATTCTACAATGAGCAGTTCTTC; CDR3aa: CASRAPGTKFYNEQFF
abundance: once; v_gene: TRBV28; d_gene: .; len: 12; j_gene: TRBJ1-4; CDR3nt: TGTGCCAGCAAAGGGGCTGGTGAAAAACTGTTTTTT; CDR3aa: CASKGAGEKLFF
abundance: .; v_gene: TRBV5-1; d_gene: TRBD2; len: 15; j_gene: TRBJ2-7; CDR3nt: TGCGCCAGCAGCTTGACTAGCGGGCCAACCTACGAGCAGTACTTC; CDR3aa: CASSLTSGPTYEQYF
abundance: .; v_gene: TRBV9; d_gene: TRBD2; len: 17; j_gene: TRBJ2-1; CDR3nt: TGTGCCAGCAGCGTAGAAGTTAGGTCTAGCGGACACAATGAGCAGTTCTTC; CDR3aa: CASSVEVRSSGHNEQFF
abundance: once; v_gene: TRBV30; d_gene: .; len: 13; j_gene: TRBJ1-5; CDR3nt: TGTGCCTGGAGTTCACTGGGACTGCAGCCCCAGCATTTT; CDR3aa: CAWSSLGLQPQHF
abundance: .; v_gene: TRBV1; d_gene: .; len: 18; j_gene: TRBJ1-2; CDR3nt: TGCACCAGCAGCCACGCCCGAAGGGACAGGGGGACCTACTATGGCTACACCTTC; CDR3aa: CTSSHARRDRGTYYGYTF